This is a list of T cell receptor beta chains from one sample in a study of blood T cell repertoires in COVID-19. Method: immunoSEQ multiplex PCR; TCRdb's copy keeps in-frame clones and lacks some. The repertoire holds some 220,000 clones, with around 81% as singletons. Sequenced sample: peripheral blood. The receptors derive from a woman aged 55 to 70 with active or convalescent COVID-19. Each CDR3 is given with its conserved first and last residue. Fields, in order: clone size, D gene, J gene, V gene, CDR3 DNA, CDR3 protein. D genes are given only for firm matches. The size field is filled for only some rows; it gives once, few, many or a size class.

abundance: -; d_gene: TRBD2; j_gene: TRBJ2-7; v_gene: TRBV7-9; CDR3nt: TGTGCCAGCAGCTTCAGCGGGAGGTCCTACGAGCAGTACTTC; CDR3aa: CASSFSGRSYEQYF
abundance: -; d_gene: TRBD1; j_gene: TRBJ1-1; v_gene: TRBV27; CDR3nt: TGTGCCACCCTAGGGGGCAGGCCGAACACTGAAGCTTTCTTT; CDR3aa: CATLGGRPNTEAFF
abundance: -; d_gene: -; j_gene: TRBJ1-6; v_gene: TRBV6-6; CDR3nt: TGTGCCAGCAGGCCGGGGGAGAATTCACCCCTCCACTTT; CDR3aa: CASRPGENSPLHF
abundance: few; d_gene: -; j_gene: TRBJ1-5; v_gene: TRBV6-2/TRBV6-3; CDR3nt: TGTGCCAGCAGTTACAGGGAGGGTCAGCCCCAGCATTTT; CDR3aa: CASSYREGQPQHF
abundance: -; d_gene: -; j_gene: TRBJ1-6; v_gene: TRBV28; CDR3nt: TGTGCCAGCACCAGCCCCCACCGGGGAGGGGGGGGAAATTCACCCCTCCACTTT; CDR3aa: CASTSPHRGGGGNSPLHF
abundance: -; d_gene: -; j_gene: TRBJ1-2; v_gene: TRBV4-2; CDR3nt: TGTGCCAGCAGCCAAGCCCCAGGGGTAAAAAGGGGCTACACCTTC; CDR3aa: CASSQAPGVKRGYTF
abundance: -; d_gene: TRBD1; j_gene: TRBJ1-1; v_gene: TRBV11-2; CDR3nt: TGTGCCAGCAGCTTACTTGGGACAGGGCCCCTGAACACTGAAGCTTTCTTT; CDR3aa: CASSLLGTGPLNTEAFF
abundance: -; d_gene: -; j_gene: TRBJ2-6; v_gene: TRBV6-4; CDR3nt: TGTGCCAGCAGTGAGCAGGCTGGGGCCAACGTCCTGACTTTC; CDR3aa: CASSEQAGANVLTF
abundance: -; d_gene: -; j_gene: TRBJ1-1; v_gene: TRBV19; CDR3nt: TGTGCCAGTAGTATTAATTTCGGGATGGGCACTGAAGCTTTCTTT; CDR3aa: CASSINFGMGTEAFF
abundance: -; d_gene: -; j_gene: TRBJ2-3; v_gene: TRBV5-6; CDR3nt: TGTGCCAGCAGTTTGTATTCGGATACGCAGTATTTT; CDR3aa: CASSLYSDTQYF
abundance: -; d_gene: TRBD2; j_gene: TRBJ2-3; v_gene: TRBV3-1/TRBV3-2; CDR3nt: TGTGCCAGCAGCCGACGGACTAGCGGGAGATTGGCAGATACGCAGTATTTT; CDR3aa: CASSRRTSGRLADTQYF
abundance: -; d_gene: -; j_gene: TRBJ2-1; v_gene: TRBV7-2; CDR3nt: TGTGCCAGCAGCCTCGCCAGTCCCTACAATGAGCAGTTCTTC; CDR3aa: CASSLASPYNEQFF
abundance: -; d_gene: TRBD1; j_gene: TRBJ1-3; v_gene: TRBV10-3; CDR3nt: TGTGCCATCAGTGAGTCCCTAACAGGGGCTGGAAACACCATATATTTT; CDR3aa: CAISESLTGAGNTIYF
abundance: -; d_gene: TRBD1; j_gene: TRBJ1-6; v_gene: TRBV19; CDR3nt: TGTGCCAGTAGTACCACCGGGACAGTCTATAATTCACCCCTCCACTTT; CDR3aa: CASSTTGTVYNSPLHF
abundance: once; d_gene: TRBD1; j_gene: TRBJ1-2; v_gene: TRBV3-1/TRBV3-2; CDR3nt: TGTGCCAGCAACAGACAGGGGGCGAGCTATGGCTACACCTTC; CDR3aa: CASNRQGASYGYTF
abundance: -; d_gene: -; j_gene: TRBJ1-1; v_gene: TRBV5-1; CDR3nt: TGCGCCAGCAGCTTCCGGGGGGAGAGTGAAGCTTTCTTT; CDR3aa: CASSFRGESEAFF
abundance: -; d_gene: TRBD1; j_gene: TRBJ2-1; v_gene: TRBV10-1; CDR3nt: TGCGCCAGCAGCTCCGGACAGGGGAGCTCCTACAATGAGCAGTTCTTC; CDR3aa: CASSSGQGSSYNEQFF
abundance: -; d_gene: -; j_gene: TRBJ1-2; v_gene: TRBV6-5; CDR3nt: TGTGCCAATCTAAGTCCAGGGTATGGCTACACCTTC; CDR3aa: CANLSPGYGYTF
abundance: -; d_gene: TRBD2; j_gene: TRBJ2-1; v_gene: TRBV7-3; CDR3nt: TGTGCCAGCAGCCCTTCCCCTAGCGGGGGCCCTCCCTACAATGAGCAGTTCTTC; CDR3aa: CASSPSPSGGPPYNEQFF
abundance: -; d_gene: TRBD2; j_gene: TRBJ2-7; v_gene: TRBV10-3; CDR3nt: TGTGCCAGCGGGAGGGCCGGGAACGAGCAGTACTTC; CDR3aa: CASGRAGNEQYF
abundance: -; d_gene: TRBD1; j_gene: TRBJ2-3; v_gene: TRBV7-8; CDR3nt: TGTGCCAGCAGCTTAGTGACAGGGTCTAGCACAGATACGCAGTATTTT; CDR3aa: CASSLVTGSSTDTQYF
abundance: -; d_gene: TRBD2; j_gene: TRBJ2-7; v_gene: TRBV6-5; CDR3nt: TGTGCCAGCCAACTGGGGGGGTACGAGCAGTACTTC; CDR3aa: CASQLGGYEQYF
abundance: -; d_gene: TRBD2; j_gene: TRBJ2-7; v_gene: TRBV5-1; CDR3nt: TGCGCCAGCAGCCTTGGATTTAGCGGGAGATCCTACGAGCAGTACTTC; CDR3aa: CASSLGFSGRSYEQYF
abundance: -; d_gene: TRBD1; j_gene: TRBJ1-2; v_gene: TRBV11-2; CDR3nt: TGTGCCAGCAGCTGGGACAGGGGGCACTATGGCTACACCTTC; CDR3aa: CASSWDRGHYGYTF
abundance: -; d_gene: -; j_gene: TRBJ2-1; v_gene: TRBV7-9; CDR3nt: TGTGCCAGCAGCTCCCTGGCCTCGACTAATGAGCAGTTCTTC; CDR3aa: CASSSLASTNEQFF
abundance: -; d_gene: TRBD1; j_gene: TRBJ2-1; v_gene: TRBV2; CDR3nt: TGTGCCAGCAATTTTGGACAGGGGTGGAGGACTGAGCAGTTCTTC; CDR3aa: CASNFGQGWRTEQFF
abundance: -; d_gene: -; j_gene: TRBJ2-7; v_gene: TRBV6-1; CDR3nt: TGTGCCAGCAGTGAATTAATGGGGCTAGTTGCCTCCTACGAGCAGTACTTC; CDR3aa: CASSELMGLVASYEQYF
abundance: -; d_gene: TRBD1; j_gene: TRBJ2-1; v_gene: TRBV7-9; CDR3nt: TGTGCCAGCAGCTTACCGACGTGGACAGGGGATAACTCCGATGAGCAGTTCTTC; CDR3aa: CASSLPTWTGDNSDEQFF
abundance: -; d_gene: TRBD1; j_gene: TRBJ1-1; v_gene: TRBV6-7; CDR3nt: TGTGCCTGCCCCGGACAGGGGAATCCCGTGAACACTGAAGCTTTCTTT; CDR3aa: CACPGQGNPVNTEAFF
abundance: once; d_gene: TRBD1; j_gene: TRBJ1-6; v_gene: TRBV4-1; CDR3nt: TGCGCCAGCAGCCAGGGACAGGGCTATAATTCACCCCTCCACTTT; CDR3aa: CASSQGQGYNSPLHF
abundance: -; d_gene: -; j_gene: TRBJ2-3; v_gene: TRBV14; CDR3nt: TGTGCCAGCAGCCAAGATTTGGCGGGTTCAAGCACAGATACGCAGTATTTT; CDR3aa: CASSQDLAGSSTDTQYF
abundance: -; d_gene: -; j_gene: TRBJ2-1; v_gene: TRBV7-3; CDR3nt: TGTGCCAGCAGCCGGACAGTAAGCAATGAGCAGTTCTTC; CDR3aa: CASSRTVSNEQFF